The TCR beta chain under discussion was sequenced for a study of blood T cell repertoires in COVID-19. Study in general: Specimens from acute and convalescent COVID-19 originated in the United States, Italy and Spain. Sample material is recorded as cDNA or gDNA derived from T cells, B-cell-depleted T cells, or PBMCs.

A single count supports this clone. Germline V gives CDR1 DFQATT, CDR2 SNEGSKA (reference sequence). This CDR3 contains 15 residues. V was pared by 5 bases and J by 2 bases, with 6 bases of the junction left unmatched. Produced via immunoSEQ multiplex PCR; TCRdb's table is partial and in-frame only. The table shows 150,000 to 200,000 clones, with around 80% occurring only once. Source material: peripheral blood. The chain recombines TRBV20-1 with TRBJ1-5; 10 nucleotides match TRBD1. The TCR sequence derives from a woman aged 80 or over with acute or convalescent COVID-19. CDR3 region: CSAGGTGEGNQPQHF. CDR3 nucleotide sequence: TGCAGTGCTGGTGGGACAGGGGAAGGCAATCAGCCCCAGCATTTT.